The 23 T cell receptor beta chains below come from one sample, sequenced in a study of ipilimumab plus nivolumab after autologous stem cell transplantation. The data were produced by immunoSEQ multiplex PCR, yet TCRdb's version contains in-frame clones alone and is incomplete. The data show fewer than 95,000 clones, over 80% seen once. The sample consisted of PBMCs, taken in a trial of ipilimumab plus nivolumab as post-transplant consolidation. These TCRs come from a male donor with diffuse large B-cell lymphoma.

The chain combines TRBV7-9 with TRBJ2-2, with 7 bases aligning to TRBD1. The V segment lost 6 bases and the J segment 3 bases; nucleotides outside the gene matches: 10. CDR1 and CDR2 (germline): SEHNR, FQNEAQ (reference sequence). The CDR3 consists of 16 residues. CDR3 sequence reads: CASSSTGNTHTGELFF. In nucleotides, the CDR3 is TGTGCCAGCAGTTCGACAGGGAATACGCACACCGGGGAGCTGTTTTTT.

The chain couples TRBV10-3 to TRBJ1-2; the match to TRBD1 covers 7 bases. Germline-derived CDR1 and CDR2 are ENHRY and SYGVKD. J was trimmed by 4 bases and V by 4 bases; bases with no gene match: 6. The CDR3 extends over 14 amino acids. The DNA of the CDR3 is TGTGCCATCAGTGGGACCGGGACAGCCTATGGCTACACCTTC. Its translation: CAISGTGTAYGYTF.

The table lists this clone with a count of one. The chain carries TRBV28 and TRBJ1-2; 12 bases are shared with TRBD1. CDR1 is MDHEN, CDR2 SYDVKM, per germline. This CDR3 spans 12 amino acids. J gave up 8 bases and V 11 bases, and 6 bases lay outside the gene matches. CDR3: CAGGQGASGYTF. The DNA of the CDR3 is TGTGCCGGGGGACAGGGGGCGTCCGGCTACACCTTC.

The chain recombines TRBV5-1 with TRBJ1-1; 7 bases fit TRBD1. V dropped 4 bases and J dropped 1; count of bases not matched to a gene: 4. The CDR3 is made up of 14 amino acids. Germline lookup yields CDR1 SGHRS and CDR2 YFSETQ. This CDR3 is CASSPRQGNTEAFF. The CDR3 nucleotides are TGCGCCAGCAGCCCGAGACAGGGGAACACTGAAGCTTTCTTT.

The chain couples TRBV18 to TRBJ1-2, with a weak D call TRBD1 (5 bases). Trimming stripped 1 base from V and 5 bases from J, with 14 bases between. The CDR3 runs to 15 residues. The germline CDR1 and CDR2 sequences are KGHSH and LQKENI. CDR3 DNA: TGTGCCAGCTCACCACTCGCCGGGACTGATTATGGCTACACCTTC. Amino acid sequence: CASSPLAGTDYGYTF.

This clone was recorded once. This chain connects TRBV7-9 to TRBJ1-5, with 9 bases that match TRBD1. J gave up 3 bases and V 4 bases, and 4 bases lay outside the gene matches. Germline CDR1 and CDR2: SEHNR and FQNEAQ (reference sequence). This CDR3 spans 15 amino acids. The CDR3 loop is CASSYGTGINQPQHF. The CDR3 DNA reads TGTGCCAGCAGCTACGGGACAGGGATCAATCAGCCCCAGCATTTT. Combining the CDR3 with reference TRBV7-9 and TRBJ1-5 gives the whole variable domain DTGVSQNPRHKITKRGQNVTFRCDPISEHNRLYWYRQTLGQGPEFLTYFQNEAQLEKSRLLSDRFSAERPKGSFSTLEIQRTEQGDSAMYLCASSYGTGINQPQHFGDGTRLSIL.

The rearrangement joins TRBV5-4 to TRBJ2-5, with TRBD1 matching 7 bases. V lost 4 bases to trimming and J lost 3 bases; unmatched junction nucleotides: 9. Germline V gene sequence: CDR1 SGHNT, CDR2 YYREEE (reference sequence). The CDR3 loop spans 15 amino acids. CDR3 amino acids: CASSTGTAREETQYF. CDR3 coding DNA: TGTGCCAGCAGCACCGGGACAGCTCGAGAAGAGACCCAGTACTTC.

V usage is TRBV29-1 and J usage is TRBJ1-4; D might be TRBD1 (5 bases). CDR3 length: 14 amino acids. V shed 6 bases and J shed 10 bases, with 21 bases lying between them. Germline CDR1 and CDR2: SQVTM and ANQGSEA. The CDR3 is CSVQNPATAGKLFF. The CDR3 region has the DNA TGCAGCGTCCAGAATCCTGCGACAGCGGGAAAACTGTTTTTT.

J is TRBJ1-2 and V is TRBV6-5; D is undetermined. Germline CDR1 is MNHEY and CDR2 is SVGAGI. Trimming cost V 6 bases and J 0 bases, with 14 bases left between them. CDR3 length: 15 residues. This CDR3 is CASRLPGSTNYGYTF. DNA for the CDR3: TGTGCCAGCAGATTACCGGGATCGACTAACTATGGCTACACCTTC.

The V gene is TRBV10-3, the J gene TRBJ2-7; D is unresolved. The CDR3 spans 13 residues. The V gene lost 2 bases and the J gene lost 2 bases, with 7 bases spanning the gap. CDR1 ENHRY and CDR2 SYGVKD come from the germline V gene. The DNA of the CDR3 is TGTGCCATCAGTGAGAGGAGTACCTACGAGCAGTACTTC. This translates into CAISERSTYEQYF.

The V gene is TRBV7-2, the J gene TRBJ2-3; D gene unclear. V lost 1 base, J lost 2 bases, and 10 bases lay in between. This CDR3 is built from 15 residues. Germline V CDR1 and CDR2: SGHTA, FQGNSA. This chain's CDR3 is CASSLVLVNTDTQYF. DNA of the CDR3: TGTGCCAGCAGCTTAGTCCTAGTCAACACAGATACGCAGTATTTT.

The rearrangement links TRBV9 to TRBJ1-6; D remains unclear. V was pared by 4 bases and J by 1 base, with 9 bases between. The V gene's germline CDR1 is SGDLS and CDR2 YYNGEE. CDR3 size: 15 residues. This chain's CDR3 is CASSTGLSYNSPLHF. The DNA for the CDR3 is TGTGCCAGCAGCACGGGTTTGTCCTATAATTCACCCCTCCACTTT.

The rearrangement joins TRBV7-9 to TRBJ1-2, with D perhaps matching TRBD1 (6 bases). CDR3 length: 17 residues. Germline V gives CDR1 SEHNR, CDR2 FQNEAQ (reference sequence). Trimming took off 1 base at V and 2 bases at J, with 17 bases between the two ends. As DNA, the CDR3 is TGTGCCAGCAGCTTAGTTAGTCCCCACGGACAGAACTATGGCTACACCTTC. The encoded protein is CASSLVSPHGQNYGYTF.

The V call is TRBV7-2, the J call TRBJ2-2, with D tentatively TRBD2 (6 bases). This CDR3 spans 15 amino acids. CDR1 and CDR2 (germline): SGHTA, FQGNSA. The germline V and J ends were trimmed by 2 bases and 3 bases, with 10 bases remaining between them. The CDR3 loop is CASSLPGLYTGELFF. The CDR3 coding sequence is TGTGCCAGCAGCTTACCGGGACTTTACACCGGGGAGCTGTTTTTT.

This clone was seen just once. V and J are TRBV9 and TRBJ2-3; TRBD2 matches 7 bases. Trimming took 3 bases from V and 4 from J; bases not matched to a gene: 11. Per germline, CDR1 SGDLS and CDR2 YYNGEE. The CDR3 consists of 16 residues. CDR3 bases: TGTGCCAGCAGCGCCACCTCGGCGGGGAGGGCAGATACGCAGTATTTT. It specifies CASSATSAGRADTQYF. Using reference TRBV9 and TRBJ2-3 for the parts outside the CDR3, the full variable domain is DSGVTQTPKHLITATGQRVTLRCSPRSGDLSVYWYQQSLDQGLQFLIQYYNGEERAKGNILERFSAQQFPDLHSELNLSSLELGDSALYFCASSATSAGRADTQYFGPGTRLTVL.

J is TRBJ1-2 and V is TRBV19, with 7 bases fitting TRBD1. There are 13 residues in the CDR3. The J segment lost 1 base and the V segment lost 7 bases, leaving 3 bases of the junction unmatched. CDR1 and CDR2 from the germline V gene are LNHDA and SQIVND (reference sequence). CDR3 in amino acids: CASKGQLNYGYTF. CDR3 coding DNA: TGTGCCAGTAAGGGACAGCTTAACTATGGCTACACCTTC. The variable domain in full, with the rest retrieved from reference TRBV19 and TRBJ1-2, is DGGITQSPKYLFRKEGQNVTLSCEQNLNHDAMYWYRQDPGQGLRLIYYSQIVNDFQKGDIAEGYSVSREKKESFPLTVTSAQKNPTAFYLCASKGQLNYGYTFGSGTRLTVV.

The rearrangement links TRBV7-2 to TRBJ1-5, with 9 bases identical to TRBD1. The CDR3 runs 15 residues. The germline V gene encodes CDR1 SGHTA and CDR2 FQGNSA. V gave up 5 bases and J gave up 5 bases; unmatched junction bases: 7. CDR3 protein: CASSPTGGSHQPQHF. CDR3 DNA sequence: TGTGCCAGCAGCCCTACAGGGGGCTCCCATCAGCCCCAGCATTTT.

The rearrangement uses TRBV20-1 and TRBJ1-1; D unresolved. Trimming took 3 bases from V and 6 from J, leaving 8 bases between them. This CDR3 has 11 amino acids. Germline V gene data show CDR1 as DFQATT and CDR2 as SNEGSKA (reference sequence). CDR3 DNA: TGCAGTGCTAGGGGAGACGCTGAAGCTTTCTTT. This codes for CSARGDAEAFF.

This chain connects TRBV7-5 to TRBJ2-2; the table assigns TRBD2, which was not confirmed against the DNA. TRBV7-5 is a pseudogene locus. This CDR3 is 17 amino acids long. DNA of the CDR3: TGTGCCAGAAGCTTAGGTACTAGCGGGGGCCAGGGCGGGGAGCTGTTTTTT. Amino acid sequence: CARSLGTSGGQGGELFF.

The chain has TRBV15 and TRBJ2-1; the D gene is possibly TRBD2 (6 bases). Germline CDR1 reads LNHNV; CDR2 reads YYDKDF (reference sequence). Trimming stripped 4 bases from V and 0 bases from J, with 13 bases between. This CDR3 comprises 16 residues. Written as DNA, the CDR3 is TGTGCCACCAGCACGGGGGACTTCCCCTCCTACAATGAGCAGTTCTTC. Translation: CATSTGDFPSYNEQFF.

V gene TRBV2 combines with J gene TRBJ2-5, with a tentative D call TRBD2 (7 bases). The germline V gene has CDR1 SNHLY and CDR2 FYNNEI. The CDR3 sequence is 17 residues long. The V gene lost 6 bases and the J gene lost 4 bases, with 24 bases spanning the gap. Written as DNA, the CDR3 is TGTGCCAGCAGCCCTCCGGGGCTCGGGGGGCCGGGAGAGACCCAGTACTTC. Protein: CASSPPGLGGPGETQYF.

This clone was seen once. This chain uses TRBV19 with TRBJ2-2; 12 positions agree with TRBD1. With V trimmed by 5 bases and J by 3 bases, 4 bases remained unmatched. Germline CDR1 is LNHDA and CDR2 is SQIVND (reference sequence). The CDR3 covers 16 residues. CDR3 loop: CASSEGQGAHTGELFF. CDR3 DNA sequence: TGTGCCAGTAGTGAGGGACAGGGGGCGCACACCGGGGAGCTGTTTTTT.

This clone has a handful of counts. J is TRBJ1-2 and V is TRBV5-1, with 7 bases aligning to TRBD1. Germline CDR1 and CDR2: SGHRS and YFSETQ. This CDR3 contains 13 residues. The trim removed 4 bases at V and 8 bases at J, leaving 8 bases unmatched. CDR3 amino acids: CASSPGQNPGYTF. As DNA, the CDR3 is TGCGCCAGCAGCCCGGGACAGAATCCGGGCTACACCTTC.